One T cell receptor (beta chain) is described in this entry. As yet, its antigen is unknown. Assay: immunoSEQ multiplex PCR; the TCRdb copy retains only in-frame clones and omits some. The sample holds some 350,000 clones; 92% are singletons and the top ten take 3% to 5%. Germline V gives CDR1 SGDLS, CDR2 YYNGEE. Trimming cost V 4 bases and J 0 bases; bases outside gene matches: 7. The CDR3 contains 16 residues. The source of the sample is a study of Ad26.COV2.S vaccination and SARS-CoV-2 variants. Study-level points and caveats: The study found higher spike-specific TCR breadth in vaccine than placebo recipients. Breadth measured for non-spike TCRs was similar across vaccine and placebo recipients. Breadth and depth estimates from TCRs may understate total T cell responses.

The source material was peripheral blood, sampled after recovery from COVID-19. The rearrangement joins TRBV9 to TRBJ1-1; 9 bases are shared with TRBD1. The sequence was collected from a human donor who had recovered from COVID-19. Here the CDR3 DNA reads TGTGCCAGCAGCCCCGGACAGGGGCCTTTGAACACTGAAGCTTTCTTT. Amino acids: CASSPGQGPLNTEAFF.